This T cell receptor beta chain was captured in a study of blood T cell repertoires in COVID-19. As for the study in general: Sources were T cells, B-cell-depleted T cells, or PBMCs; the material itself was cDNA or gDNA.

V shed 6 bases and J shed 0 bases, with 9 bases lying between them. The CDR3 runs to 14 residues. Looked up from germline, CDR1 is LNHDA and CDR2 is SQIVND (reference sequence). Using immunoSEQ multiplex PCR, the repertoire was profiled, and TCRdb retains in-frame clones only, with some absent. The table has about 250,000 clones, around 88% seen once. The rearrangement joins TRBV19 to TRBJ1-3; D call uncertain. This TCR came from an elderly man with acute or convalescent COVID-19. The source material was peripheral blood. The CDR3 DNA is TGTGCCAGTAGACTGGGAGTCTCTGGAAACACCATATATTTT. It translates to CASRLGVSGNTIYF.